These 14 T cell receptor beta chains were sequenced from one sample in a study of regulatory T cells in long-lasting Graves disease. Arm-PCR of CDR3 regions and iRepertoire HTBI primers were the basis on which TCR beta libraries were built. TCRdb re-analysed the multiplex PCR reads in MiXCR, keeping a single row per CDR3 protein. In the table there are about 430,000 distinct CDR3 sequences, roughly 23% of which are singletons. Time point given: persistent/refractory GD, antithyroid drugs over 5 years with positive TRAb. PBMCs were the source of the RNA used for TCR sequencing. The sample here was peripheral blood mononuclear cells (PBMCs), taken when the disease was refractory, from a patient treated with antithyroid drugs. The receptors originated from a female donor with Graves disease.

This clonotype has at least ten counts. V gene TRBV6-5 combines with J gene TRBJ1-1; TRBD1 aligns across 8 bases. V dropped 2 bases and J dropped 7; count of bases not matched to a gene: 9. CDR1 is MNHEY, CDR2 SVGAGI, per germline. This CDR3 is 15 amino acids long. The CDR3 sequence: CASSYGSSGGGEAFF. CDR3 sequence (DNA): TGTGCCAGCAGTTACGGGTCGTCAGGGGGCGGTGAAGCTTTCTTT.

This clonotype has only a few counts. The gene calls are TRBV2 and TRBJ1-3, with D unresolved. Between the trimmed V and J ends, which lost 4 bases and 1 base, there was a span of 8 bases. Germline V lookup: CDR1 SNHLY, CDR2 FYNNEI. The CDR3 totals 14 residues. This chain's CDR3 is CASSVQTSGNTIYF. Written as DNA, the CDR3 is TGTGCCAGCAGTGTCCAAACTTCTGGAAACACCATATATTTT.

A remark on this clonotype: This clone may be a read error of a much larger clone one base away. Given the absence of the conserved phenylalanine or tryptophan at the CDR3 end, a read error is likely. This chain uses TRBV29-1 with TRBJ2-5, with D tentatively TRBD2 (5 bases). The germline gives CDR1 SQVTM, CDR2 ANQGSEA. Trimming pared 3 bases from V and 1 base from J, leaving 6 bases between. The CDR3 is made up of 12 amino acids. The CDR3 spells CSVERAQETQYL. In DNA form, the CDR3 reads TGCAGCGTTGAGAGGGCCCAAGAGACCCAGTACCTC.

This clonotype has ten or more counts. V gene TRBV7-9 combines with J gene TRBJ1-5, with D perhaps matching TRBD1 (5 bases). The CDR3 contains 14 residues. In germline, CDR1 is SEHNR, CDR2 FQNEAQ (reference sequence). V lost 5 bases, J lost 3 bases, and 11 bases lay in between. CDR3 sequence: CASSRRQYNQPQHF. The DNA of the CDR3 is TGTGCCAGCAGCCGCCGACAGTACAATCAGCCCCAGCATTTT.

This chain uses TRBV5-1 with TRBJ2-7; D is possibly TRBD2 (5 bases). The CDR3 extends over 13 amino acids. V was shortened by 7 bases and J by 5 bases, with 16 bases between the two germline ends. CDR1 is SGHRS and CDR2 is YFSETQ in the germline V gene. The CDR3 coding sequence is TGCGCCAGCGCGATCCGGGGTTCGGACGAGCAGTACTTC. Protein: CASAIRGSDEQYF.

This clonotype occurred many times. V is TRBV28 and J is TRBJ2-4; 8 bases agree with TRBD1. CDR1 and CDR2 from the germline V gene are MDHEN and SYDVKM. This CDR3 contains 22 residues. V lost 3 bases to trimming and J lost 0 bases; unmatched junction nucleotides: 22. The DNA of the CDR3 is TGTGCCAGCAGTTTGGTAGGATACCGGGACAGGCCCACCCTACTAGCCAAAAACATTCAGTACTTC. As protein: CASSLVGYRDRPTLLAKNIQYF.

This clonotype has at least ten counts. J is TRBJ1-1 and V is TRBV3-1; possibly TRBD1 for D (5 bases). The CDR3 length is 15 residues. Trimming shortened V by 2 bases and J by 2 bases, and 12 bases separated the two germline ends. Germline assignment: CDR1 LGHDT and CDR2 YNNKEL (reference sequence). CDR3 DNA sequence: TGTGCCAGCAGCCAACGAGGGGACGGTAACACTGAAGCTTTCTTT. Protein product: CASSQRGDGNTEAFF. Looking up the rest from reference TRBV3-1 and TRBJ1-1 gives the full variable domain: DTAVSQTPKYLVTQMGNDKSIKCEQNLGHDTMYWYKQDSKKFLKIMFSYNNKELIINETVPNRFSPKSPDKAHLNLHINSLELGDSAVYFCASSQRGDGNTEAFFGQGTRLTVV.

The genes are TRBV30 and TRBJ1-5; no clear D. Trimming shortened V by 8 bases and J by 0 bases, and 11 bases separated the two germline ends. Looked up from germline, CDR1 is GTSNPN and CDR2 is SVGIG (reference sequence). The CDR3 covers 13 residues. CDR3 sequence: CARTGNSNQPQHF. CDR3 DNA: TGTGCCCGGACGGGAAATAGCAATCAGCCCCAGCATTTT.

V is TRBV20-1 and J is TRBJ1-6, with 7 bases aligning to TRBD1. V shed 4 bases and J 7 bases; nucleotides not matched to a gene: 4. The CDR3 loop spans 13 amino acids. CDR1 is DFQATT and CDR2 is SNEGSKA in the germline V gene (reference sequence). CDR3 loop: CSAKGAGNSPLHF. The CDR3 DNA reads as TGCAGTGCTAAGGGGGCAGGGAATTCACCCCTCCACTTT.

V gene TRBV7-6 combines with J gene TRBJ2-5, with D perhaps TRBD2 (5 bases). Germline CDR1 and CDR2: SGHVS and FNYEAQ. Trimming removed 8 bases from V and 5 bases from J, with 12 bases in between. CDR3 length equals 12 residues. CDR3 sequence reads: CASGGLGETQYF. The CDR3 nucleotides read TGTGCCAGCGGAGGTCTGGGGGAGACCCAGTACTTC.

In DNA form, the CDR3 reads TGTGCCAGCAGCTTGGGTACAAGGGGAAAAGAAAAACTGTTTTTT. Translating it yields CASSLGTRGKEKLFF. The chain couples TRBV5-4 to TRBJ1-4; the D gene is possibly TRBD1 (5 bases). The CDR3 spans 15 residues. Germline CDR1 and CDR2: SGHNT and YYREEE (reference sequence). V was trimmed by 0 bases and J by 8 bases, leaving 14 bases between them.

This clonotype was picked up many times. This chain joins TRBV20-1 and TRBJ2-5, with 11 bases that match TRBD2. Germline lookup yields CDR1 DFQATT and CDR2 SNEGSKA (reference sequence). The CDR3 totals 14 residues. The ends lost 6 bases at V and 5 bases at J; junction bases unmatched: 8. The CDR3 nucleotides are TGCAGTGCGCCGACTAGCGGGATAGTGGAGACCCAGTACTTC. It yields the protein CSAPTSGIVETQYF.

This clonotype was detected many times. CDR3 sequence reads: CSVERRHGKYEQYF. CDR3 DNA: TGCAGCGTTGAGCGGCGGCATGGGAAATACGAGCAGTACTTC. The chain joins TRBV29-1 to TRBJ2-7; D is undetermined. CDR3 length equals 14 residues. Germline CDR1 reads SQVTM; CDR2 reads ANQGSEA. The V end lost 3 bases, the J end lost 4 bases, and 16 bases lay between the germline ends.

This clonotype has at least ten counts. The rearrangement links TRBV28 to TRBJ2-2, with D maybe TRBD1 (5 bases). The CDR3 runs to 13 residues. Germline CDR1 MDHEN, CDR2 SYDVKM. With 10 bases removed from V and 5 bases from J, the gap between germline ends came to 14 bases. CDR3 bases: TGTGCCACCCTCCACAGGATGACCGGGGAGCTGTTTTTT. Residues: CATLHRMTGELFF. The full variable domain, rest sourced from reference TRBV28 and TRBJ2-2, is DVKVTQSSRYLVKRTGEKVFLECVQDMDHENMFWYRQDPGLGLRLIYFSYDVKMKEKGDIPEGYSVSREKKERFSLILESASTNQTSMYLCATLHRMTGELFFGEGSRLTVL.